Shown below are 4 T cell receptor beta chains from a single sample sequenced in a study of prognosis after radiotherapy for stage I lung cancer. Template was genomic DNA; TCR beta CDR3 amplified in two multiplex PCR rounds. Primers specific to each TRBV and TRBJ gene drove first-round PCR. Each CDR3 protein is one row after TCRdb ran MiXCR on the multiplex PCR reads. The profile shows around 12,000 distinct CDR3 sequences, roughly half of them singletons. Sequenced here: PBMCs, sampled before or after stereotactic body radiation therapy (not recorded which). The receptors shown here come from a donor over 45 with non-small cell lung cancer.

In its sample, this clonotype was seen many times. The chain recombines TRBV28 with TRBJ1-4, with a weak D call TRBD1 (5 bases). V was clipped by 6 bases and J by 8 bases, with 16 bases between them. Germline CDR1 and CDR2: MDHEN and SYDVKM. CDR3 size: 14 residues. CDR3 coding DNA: TGTGCCAGCAGCCCACAATGGGGGGGAGAAAAACTGTTTTTT. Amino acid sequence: CASSPQWGGEKLFF.

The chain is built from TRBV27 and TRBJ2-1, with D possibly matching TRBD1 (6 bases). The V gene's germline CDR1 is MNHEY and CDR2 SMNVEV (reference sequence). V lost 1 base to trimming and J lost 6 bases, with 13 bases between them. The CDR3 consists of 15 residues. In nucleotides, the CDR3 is TGTGCCAGCAGTTTATGGCAGGGGACAAGCAATGAGCAGTTCTTC. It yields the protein CASSLWQGTSNEQFF.

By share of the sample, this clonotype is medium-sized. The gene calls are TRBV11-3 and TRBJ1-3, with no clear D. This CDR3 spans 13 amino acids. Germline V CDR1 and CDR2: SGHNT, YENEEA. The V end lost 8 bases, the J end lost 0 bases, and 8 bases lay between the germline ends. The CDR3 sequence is CASRGYSGNTIYF. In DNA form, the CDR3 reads TGTGCCAGCCGAGGCTACTCTGGAAACACCATATATTTT.

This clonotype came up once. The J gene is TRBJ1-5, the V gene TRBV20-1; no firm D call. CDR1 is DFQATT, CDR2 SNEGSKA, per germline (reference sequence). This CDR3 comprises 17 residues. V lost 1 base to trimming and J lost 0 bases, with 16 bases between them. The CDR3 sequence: CSARGAEAGSSNQPQHF. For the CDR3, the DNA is TGCAGTGCTAGAGGTGCGGAGGCGGGGAGTAGCAATCAGCCCCAGCATTTT.